These T cell receptor beta chains were read from a single sample in a study of cytomegalovirus exposure and HLA in healthy donors. TCRdb keeps only in-frame clones here, not all; method: immunoSEQ multiplex PCR. The table shows about 190,000 clones, with almost 80% occurring only once. What was sequenced was PBMCs. The source is a woman aged 18-29 years in good health and CMV-seronegative. The CDR3 runs from the conserved cysteine through the conserved F or W. The order of the fields is V gene, D gene, clone size, J gene, CDR3 DNA, CDR3 protein. A D gene is named only where the DNA matches it firmly. Size is omitted from some rows. Given values are once, few, many or a class for expanded clones.

TRBV6-5	-	-	TRBJ2-4	TGTGCCAGCAGTACCGGGACTTCGAAGATTCAGTACTTC	CASSTGTSKIQYF
TRBV4-2	-	-	TRBJ1-2	TGTGCCAGCAGCCAAGACCCCACAGGGTTCGGCTACACCTTC	CASSQDPTGFGYTF
TRBV7-8	TRBD1	-	TRBJ1-2	TGTGCCAGCAGTTATCCGGGACAGGGAAAGGCAAATGGCTACACCTTC	CASSYPGQGKANGYTF
TRBV6-1	-	-	TRBJ2-3	TGTGCCAGCAGTGATAGGGGATCGGAGAGCACAGATACGCAGTATTTT	CASSDRGSESTDTQYF
TRBV5-1	-	-	TRBJ1-6	TGCGCCAGCAGCTTGGTCGACAGTTATAATTCACCCCTCCACTTT	CASSLVDSYNSPLHF
TRBV12-1	-	-	TRBJ2-3	TGTGCCAGCAGCTGGGGGGGACTAGCGGGAGGACGAGATACGCAGTATTTT	CASSWGGLAGGRDTQYF
TRBV9	-	-	TRBJ1-6	TGTGCCAGCAGCGCGTCAGGGATTTCACCCCTCCACTTT	CASSASGISPLHF
TRBV7-9	TRBD2	-	TRBJ2-7	TGTGCCAGCAGCTTAGGACGTGGCCTAGCGGGAGGGACCTACGAGCAGTACTTC	CASSLGRGLAGGTYEQYF
TRBV5-1	-	-	TRBJ1-1	TGCGCCAGCAGCCCCCGTGGCTTCCACACTGAAGCTTTCTTT	CASSPRGFHTEAFF
TRBV6-1	TRBD2	once	TRBJ2-7	TGTGCCAGCAGTGAAGTGGGGGGGGGTATCCTCTACGAGCAGTACTTC	CASSEVGGGILYEQYF
TRBV9	TRBD1	-	TRBJ1-2	TGTGCCAGCAGCGTAGAGGGGACAGGGGCGGCTAACTATGGCTACACCTTC	CASSVEGTGAANYGYTF
TRBV6-6	-	-	TRBJ1-2	TGTGCCAGCAGTTCCTCAGGGGCGGGAGGCTACACCTTC	CASSSSGAGGYTF
TRBV27	-	-	TRBJ2-7	TGTGCCAGCAGTGCGGACCAACTGAAAGGGGACTCCTACGAGCAGTACTTC	CASSADQLKGDSYEQYF